These 5 T cell receptor beta chains were all obtained from the same sample, sequenced in a study of T cells after yellow fever vaccination. A single record per CDR3 protein comes from TCRdb applying MiXCR to the 5' RACE reads. The sample lists about 500,000 distinct CDR3 sequences; approximately 16% were seen once. The sample consisted of PBMCs, taken 4 to 6 days after the first yellow fever vaccination. The receptors were sampled from a man aged 18 to 29 who received the YFV17D yellow fever vaccine.

This clonotype was seen a few times. V and J are TRBV10-3 and TRBJ1-1; D not resolved. Germline CDR1 reads ENHRY; CDR2 reads SYGVKD. V was shortened by 6 bases and J by 6 bases, with 14 bases between the two germline ends. This CDR3 has 13 residues. CDR3 bases: TGTGCCATCAGCGTGGCAGTTAGGTCTGAAGCTTTCTTT. This translates into CAISVAVRSEAFF.

The chain recombines TRBV12-3 or TRBV12-4 with TRBJ2-1, with D hard to call. V was pared by 6 bases and J by 4 bases, with 13 bases between. CDR3 length: 14 amino acids. The CDR3 spells CASRKWPAYNEQFF. The DNA of the CDR3 is TGTGCCAGCAGAAAATGGCCGGCTTACAATGAGCAGTTCTTC.

This chain uses TRBV24-1 with TRBJ2-3; 12 bases are shared with TRBD2. This CDR3 has 15 residues. The junction had 5 bases not matched to a gene; V was cut back by 7 bases and J by 4 bases. Germline CDR1 KGHDR, CDR2 SFDVKD. The CDR3 DNA sequence: TGTGCCACCAGCGCTAGCGGGGGGGCCGCAGATACGCAGTATTTT. Residues: CATSASGGAADTQYF.

V usage is TRBV4-3 and J usage is TRBJ2-3, with TRBD2 matching over 8 bases. This CDR3 has 18 residues. Trimming at V came to 1 base and at J to 2 bases, leaving 11 bases not matched to a gene. The germline CDR1 and CDR2 sequences are LGHNA and YSLEER. CDR3 loop: CASSQGPWARGDTDTQYF. In DNA, the CDR3 is TGCGCCAGCAGCCAAGGCCCGTGGGCGCGGGGGGACACAGATACGCAGTATTTT.

This clonotype was picked up many times. The chain is built from TRBV28 and TRBJ2-2; D may match TRBD1 or TRBD2 (5 bases each). V gave up 7 bases and J gave up 0 bases, with 12 bases separating them. CDR3 length equals 15 residues. CDR1 is MDHEN, CDR2 SYDVKM, per germline. The CDR3 DNA reads TGTGCCAGCAACTCTCGGGGCTCGAACACCGGGGAGCTGTTTTTT. Protein: CASNSRGSNTGELFF.